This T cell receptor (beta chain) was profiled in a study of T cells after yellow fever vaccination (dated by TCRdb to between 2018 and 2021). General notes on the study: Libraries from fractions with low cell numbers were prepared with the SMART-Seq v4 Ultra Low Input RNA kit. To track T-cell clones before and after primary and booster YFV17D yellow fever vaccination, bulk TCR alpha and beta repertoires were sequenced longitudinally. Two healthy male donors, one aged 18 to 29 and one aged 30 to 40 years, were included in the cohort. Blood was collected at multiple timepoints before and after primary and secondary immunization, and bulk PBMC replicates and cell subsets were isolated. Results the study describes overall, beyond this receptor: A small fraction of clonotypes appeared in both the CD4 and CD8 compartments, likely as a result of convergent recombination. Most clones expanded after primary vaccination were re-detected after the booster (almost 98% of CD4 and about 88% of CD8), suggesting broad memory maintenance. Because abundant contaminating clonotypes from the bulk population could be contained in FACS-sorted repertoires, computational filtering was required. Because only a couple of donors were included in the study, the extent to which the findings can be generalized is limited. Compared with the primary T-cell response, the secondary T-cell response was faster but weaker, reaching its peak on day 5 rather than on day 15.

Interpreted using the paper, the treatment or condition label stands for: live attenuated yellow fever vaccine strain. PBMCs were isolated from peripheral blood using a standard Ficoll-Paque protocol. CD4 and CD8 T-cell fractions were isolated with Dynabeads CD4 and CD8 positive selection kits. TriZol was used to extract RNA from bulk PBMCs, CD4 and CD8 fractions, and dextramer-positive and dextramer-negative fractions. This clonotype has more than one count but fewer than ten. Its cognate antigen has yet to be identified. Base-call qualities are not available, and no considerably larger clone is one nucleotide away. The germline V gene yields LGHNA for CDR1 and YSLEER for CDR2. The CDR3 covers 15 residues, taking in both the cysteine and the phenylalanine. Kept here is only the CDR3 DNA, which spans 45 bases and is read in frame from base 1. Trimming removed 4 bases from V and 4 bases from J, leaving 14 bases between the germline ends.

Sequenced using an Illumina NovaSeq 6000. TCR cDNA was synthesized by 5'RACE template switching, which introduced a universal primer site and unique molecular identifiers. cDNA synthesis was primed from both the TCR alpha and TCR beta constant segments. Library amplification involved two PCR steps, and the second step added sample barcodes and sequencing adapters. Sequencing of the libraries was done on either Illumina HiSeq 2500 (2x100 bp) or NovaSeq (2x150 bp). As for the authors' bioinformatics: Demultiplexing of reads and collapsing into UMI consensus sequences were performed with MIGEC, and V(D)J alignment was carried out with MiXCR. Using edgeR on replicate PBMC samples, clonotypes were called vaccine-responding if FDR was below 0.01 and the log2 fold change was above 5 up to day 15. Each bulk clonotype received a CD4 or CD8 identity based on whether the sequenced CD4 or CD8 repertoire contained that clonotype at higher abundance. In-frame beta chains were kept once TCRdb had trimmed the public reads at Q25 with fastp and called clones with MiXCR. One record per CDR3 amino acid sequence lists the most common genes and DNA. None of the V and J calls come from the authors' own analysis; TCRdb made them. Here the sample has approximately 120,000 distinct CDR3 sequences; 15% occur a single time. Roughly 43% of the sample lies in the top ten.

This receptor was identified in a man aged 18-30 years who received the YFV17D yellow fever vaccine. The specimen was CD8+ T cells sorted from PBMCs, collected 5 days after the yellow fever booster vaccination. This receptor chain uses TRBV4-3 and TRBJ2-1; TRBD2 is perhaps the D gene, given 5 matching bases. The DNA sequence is TGCGCCAGCAGCCGGATGAGCGGCAATTACAATGAGCAGTTCTTC. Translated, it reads CASSRMSGNYNEQFF.